The T cell receptor (beta chain) described here comes from a study of cytomegalovirus exposure and HLA in healthy donors. Background on the study: Earlier sequencing of 150 million to 200 million T cells yielded around 120 million unique TCR beta sequences. Among several hundred genotyped donors, more than 65% fell in the Caucasian-associated ancestry cluster. Study conclusions and caveats: Among TCR beta chains, those listed as cytomegalovirus-associated numbered about 160.

Concerning this clone: Its antigen is still unknown.

PCR was performed using 60 Vbeta and 13 Jbeta primers. Produced via immunoSEQ multiplex PCR; TCRdb's table is partial and in-frame only. In the table there are 100,000 to 150,000 clones, roughly four fifths of which are singletons. The sequence derives from a woman in her forties or fifties in good health and CMV-seropositive. What was sequenced was PBMCs.

In DNA form, the CDR3 reads TGCAGCGTTGCTCAAGAGACCCAGTACTTC. It encodes CSVAQETQYF. The V call is TRBV29-1, the J call TRBJ2-5; D remains ambiguous. There are 10 residues in the CDR3. Between the trimmed V and J ends, which lost 4 bases and 2 bases, there was a span of 2 bases. Per the germline V gene, CDR1 is SQVTM and CDR2 is ANQGSEA. The whole variable domain, remainder taken from reference TRBV29-1 and TRBJ2-5, is SAVISQKPSRDICQRGTSLTIQCQVDSQVTMMFWYRQQPGQSLTLIATANQGSEATYESGFVIDKFPISRPNLTFSTLTVSNMSPEDSSIYLCSVAQETQYFGPGTRLLVL.